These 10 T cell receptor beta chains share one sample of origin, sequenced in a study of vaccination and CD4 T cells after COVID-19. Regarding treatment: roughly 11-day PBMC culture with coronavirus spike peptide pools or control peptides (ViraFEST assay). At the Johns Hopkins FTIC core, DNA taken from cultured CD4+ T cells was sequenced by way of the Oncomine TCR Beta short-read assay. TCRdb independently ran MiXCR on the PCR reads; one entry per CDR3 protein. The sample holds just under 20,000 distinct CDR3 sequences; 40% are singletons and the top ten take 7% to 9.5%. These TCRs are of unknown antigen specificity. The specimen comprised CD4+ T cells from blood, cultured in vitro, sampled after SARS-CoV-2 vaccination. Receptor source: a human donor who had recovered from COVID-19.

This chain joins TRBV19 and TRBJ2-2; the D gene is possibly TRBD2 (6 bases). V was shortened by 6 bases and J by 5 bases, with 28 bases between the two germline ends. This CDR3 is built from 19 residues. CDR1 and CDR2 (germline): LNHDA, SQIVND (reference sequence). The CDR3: CASSSGVVGRRDNTGELFF. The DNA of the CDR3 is TGTGCCAGTAGCTCGGGAGTGGTGGGGAGACGGGATAATACCGGGGAGCTGTTTTTT.

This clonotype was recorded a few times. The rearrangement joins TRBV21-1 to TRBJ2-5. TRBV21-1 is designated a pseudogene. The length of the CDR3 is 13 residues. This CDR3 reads CASSKGDRETQYF. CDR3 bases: TGTGCCAGCAGCAAAGGAGATAGGGAGACCCAGTACTTC.

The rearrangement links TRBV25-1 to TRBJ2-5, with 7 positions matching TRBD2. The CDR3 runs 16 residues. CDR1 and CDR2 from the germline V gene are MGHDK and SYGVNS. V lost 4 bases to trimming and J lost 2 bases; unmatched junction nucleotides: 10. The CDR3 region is CASSALGEGRQETQYF. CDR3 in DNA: TGTGCCAGCAGTGCCCTTGGGGAGGGTAGGCAAGAGACCCAGTACTTC.

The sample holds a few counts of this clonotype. The DNA for the CDR3 is TGCAGTGCTAGAGATTCCTGGGGGGCACGGCCCGGGGAGCTGTTTTTT. Translated, it gives CSARDSWGARPGELFF. The chain joins TRBV20-1 to TRBJ2-2, with D perhaps TRBD1 or TRBD2 (6 bases each). V shed 0 bases and J shed 6 bases, with 17 bases lying between them. CDR3 length: 16 amino acids. Germline CDR1 is DFQATT and CDR2 is SNEGSKA (reference sequence).

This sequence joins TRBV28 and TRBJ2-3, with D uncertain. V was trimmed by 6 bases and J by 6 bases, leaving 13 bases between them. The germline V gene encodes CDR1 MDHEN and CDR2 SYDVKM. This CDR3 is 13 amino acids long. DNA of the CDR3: TGTGCCAGCAGGACTCCCCCGGCCGATACGCAGTATTTT. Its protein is CASRTPPADTQYF.

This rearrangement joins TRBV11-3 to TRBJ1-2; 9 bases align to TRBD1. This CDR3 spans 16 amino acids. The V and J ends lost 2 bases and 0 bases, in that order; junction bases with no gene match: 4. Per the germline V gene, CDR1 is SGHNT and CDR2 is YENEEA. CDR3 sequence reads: CASSLLGTGTNYGYTF. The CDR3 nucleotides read TGTGCCAGCAGCTTACTAGGGACAGGGACTAACTATGGCTACACCTTC.

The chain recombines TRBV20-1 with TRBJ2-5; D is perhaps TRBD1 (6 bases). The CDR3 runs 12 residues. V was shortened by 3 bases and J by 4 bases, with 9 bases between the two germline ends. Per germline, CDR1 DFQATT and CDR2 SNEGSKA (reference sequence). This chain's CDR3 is CSASGGRETQYF. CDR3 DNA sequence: TGCAGTGCTAGTGGGGGCCGAGAGACCCAGTACTTC.

CDR3 protein: CASTPHGTSGGKETQYF. Here the CDR3 DNA reads TGTGCCAGCACTCCCCACGGCACTAGCGGGGGCAAAGAGACCCAGTACTTC. The chain couples TRBV27 to TRBJ2-5; TRBD2 matches at 11 bases. CDR3 length: 17 amino acids. Germline lookup yields CDR1 MNHEY and CDR2 SMNVEV (reference sequence). V lost 7 bases, J lost 3 bases, and 13 bases stayed unmatched.

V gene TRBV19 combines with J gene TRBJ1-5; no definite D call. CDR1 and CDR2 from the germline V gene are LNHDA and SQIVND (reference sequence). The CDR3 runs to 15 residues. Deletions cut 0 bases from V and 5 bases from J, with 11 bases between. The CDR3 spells CASSIDQRQYQPQHF. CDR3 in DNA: TGTGCCAGTAGTATAGATCAGAGGCAGTATCAGCCCCAGCATTTT.

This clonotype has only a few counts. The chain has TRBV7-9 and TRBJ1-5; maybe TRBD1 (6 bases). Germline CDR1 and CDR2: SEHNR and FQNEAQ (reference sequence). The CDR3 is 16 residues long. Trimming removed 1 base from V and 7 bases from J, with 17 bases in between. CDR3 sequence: CASSLGLGPGEQPQHF. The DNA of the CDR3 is TGTGCCAGCAGCTTAGGTTTGGGGCCAGGGGAGCAGCCCCAGCATTTT.